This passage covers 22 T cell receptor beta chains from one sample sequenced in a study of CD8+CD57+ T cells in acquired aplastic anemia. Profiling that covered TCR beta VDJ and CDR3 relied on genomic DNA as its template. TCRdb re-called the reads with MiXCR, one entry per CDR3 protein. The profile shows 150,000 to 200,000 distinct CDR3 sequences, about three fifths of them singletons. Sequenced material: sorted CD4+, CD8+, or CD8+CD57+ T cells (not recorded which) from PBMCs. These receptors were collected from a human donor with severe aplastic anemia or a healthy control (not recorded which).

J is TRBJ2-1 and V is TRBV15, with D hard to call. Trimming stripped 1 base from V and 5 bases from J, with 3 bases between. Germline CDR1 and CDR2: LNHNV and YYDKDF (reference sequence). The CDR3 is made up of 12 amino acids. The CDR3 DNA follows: TGTGCCACCAGCAGAGGGAACAATGAGCAGTTCTTC. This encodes CATSRGNNEQFF. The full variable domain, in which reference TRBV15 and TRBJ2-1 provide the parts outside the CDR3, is DAMVIQNPRYQVTQFGKPVTLSCSQTLNHNVMYWYQQKSSQAPKLLFHYYDKDFNNEADTPDNFQSRRPNTSFCFLDIRSPGLGDTAMYLCATSRGNNEQFFGPGTRLTVL.

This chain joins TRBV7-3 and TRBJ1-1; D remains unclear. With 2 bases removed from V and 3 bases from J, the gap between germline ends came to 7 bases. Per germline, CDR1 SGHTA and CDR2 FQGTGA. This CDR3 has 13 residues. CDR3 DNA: TGTGCCAGCAGCTTATTCGGGGACACTGAAGCTTTCTTT. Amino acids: CASSLFGDTEAFF.

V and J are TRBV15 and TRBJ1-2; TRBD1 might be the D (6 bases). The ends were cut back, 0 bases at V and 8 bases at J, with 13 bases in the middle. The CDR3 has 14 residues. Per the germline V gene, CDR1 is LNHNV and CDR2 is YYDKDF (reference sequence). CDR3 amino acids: CATSREGGALGYTF. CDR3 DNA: TGTGCCACCAGCAGAGAGGGGGGGGCACTGGGCTACACCTTC.

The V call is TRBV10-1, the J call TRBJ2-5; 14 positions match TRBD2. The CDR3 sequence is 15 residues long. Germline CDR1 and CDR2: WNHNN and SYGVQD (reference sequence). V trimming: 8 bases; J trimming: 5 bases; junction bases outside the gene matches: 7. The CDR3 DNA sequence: TGCGCCAGCGGCCAGGGACTAGCGGGAGTCGAGACCCAGTACTTC. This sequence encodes CASGQGLAGVETQYF.

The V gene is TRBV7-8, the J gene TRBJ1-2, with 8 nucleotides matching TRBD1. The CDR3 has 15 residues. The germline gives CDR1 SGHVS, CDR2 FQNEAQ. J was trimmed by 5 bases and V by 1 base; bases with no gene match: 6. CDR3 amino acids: CASSLGTGLLYGYTF. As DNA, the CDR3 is TGTGCCAGCAGCTTAGGGACAGGGCTTCTATATGGCTACACCTTC.

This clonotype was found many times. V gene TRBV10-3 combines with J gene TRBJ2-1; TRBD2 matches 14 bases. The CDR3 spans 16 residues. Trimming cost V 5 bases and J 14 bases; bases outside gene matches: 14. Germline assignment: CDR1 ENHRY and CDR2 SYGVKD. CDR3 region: CAISRARLAGGGIEFF. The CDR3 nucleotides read TGTGCCATCAGTAGGGCCAGACTAGCGGGGGGGGGTATTGAGTTCTTC.

In DNA, the CDR3 is TGTGCCAGCAGCTTAGAAGGGGGAGTTGGTACGCAGTATTTT. This sequence encodes CASSLEGGVGTQYF. V is TRBV11-2 and J is TRBJ2-3; the D gene is possibly TRBD1 (6 bases). Germline lookup yields CDR1 SGHAT and CDR2 FQNNGV. Trimming stripped 0 bases from V and 8 bases from J, with 12 bases between. The CDR3 sequence is 14 residues long. Full variable domain (remainder filled in from reference TRBV11-2 and TRBJ2-3): EAGVAQSPRYKIIEKRQSVAFWCNPISGHATLYWYQQILGQGPKLLIQFQNNGVVDDSQLPKDRFSAERLKGVDSTLKIQPAKLEDSAVYLCASSLEGGVGTQYFGPGTRLTVL.

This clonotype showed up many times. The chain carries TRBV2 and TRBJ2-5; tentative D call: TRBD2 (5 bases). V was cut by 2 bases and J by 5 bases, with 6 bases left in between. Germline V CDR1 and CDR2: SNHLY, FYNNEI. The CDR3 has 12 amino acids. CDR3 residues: CASSEPGETQYF. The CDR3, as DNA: TGTGCCAGCAGTGAACCGGGGGAGACCCAGTACTTC.

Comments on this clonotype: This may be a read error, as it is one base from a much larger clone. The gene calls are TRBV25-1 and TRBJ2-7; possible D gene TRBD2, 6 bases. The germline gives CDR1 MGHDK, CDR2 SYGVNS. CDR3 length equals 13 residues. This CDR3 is CASSWARGYGQYF. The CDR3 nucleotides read TGCGCCAGCAGCTGGGCGCGGGGCTACGGGCAGTACTTC.

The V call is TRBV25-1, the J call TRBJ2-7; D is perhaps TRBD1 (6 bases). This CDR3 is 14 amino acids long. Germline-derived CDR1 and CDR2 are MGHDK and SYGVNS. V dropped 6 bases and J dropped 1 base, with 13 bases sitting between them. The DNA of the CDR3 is TGTGCCAGCAGCGTTGGGACACCGTCCTACGAGCAGTACTTC. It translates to CASSVGTPSYEQYF.

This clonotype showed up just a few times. The chain's CDR3 is CASSDFVGGQETQYF. In DNA, the CDR3 is TGCGCCAGCAGCGACTTCGTGGGGGGACAAGAGACCCAGTACTTC. The rearrangement links TRBV5-1 to TRBJ2-5; possibly TRBD2 for D (6 bases). Germline V gene data show CDR1 as SGHRS and CDR2 as YFSETQ. This CDR3 is built from 15 residues. Trimming cost V 4 bases and J 2 bases, with 15 bases left between them.

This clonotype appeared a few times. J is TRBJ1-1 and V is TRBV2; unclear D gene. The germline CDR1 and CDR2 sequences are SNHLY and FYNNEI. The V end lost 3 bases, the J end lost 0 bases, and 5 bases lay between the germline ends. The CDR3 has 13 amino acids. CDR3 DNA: TGTGCCAGCAGTGACACTCTGAACACTGAAGCTTTCTTT. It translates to CASSDTLNTEAFF.

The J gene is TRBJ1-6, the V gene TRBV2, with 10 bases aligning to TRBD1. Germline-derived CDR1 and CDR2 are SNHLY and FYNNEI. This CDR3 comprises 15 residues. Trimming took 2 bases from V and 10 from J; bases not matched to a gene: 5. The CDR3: CASSEIGTGVSPLHF. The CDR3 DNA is TGTGCCAGCAGTGAAATCGGGACAGGGGTCTCACCCCTCCACTTT.

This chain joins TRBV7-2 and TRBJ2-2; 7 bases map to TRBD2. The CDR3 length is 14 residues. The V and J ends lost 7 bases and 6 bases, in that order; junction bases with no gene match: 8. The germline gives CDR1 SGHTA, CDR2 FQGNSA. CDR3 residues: CASIPREGPGELFF. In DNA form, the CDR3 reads TGTGCCAGCATCCCCAGGGAGGGTCCCGGGGAGCTGTTTTTT.

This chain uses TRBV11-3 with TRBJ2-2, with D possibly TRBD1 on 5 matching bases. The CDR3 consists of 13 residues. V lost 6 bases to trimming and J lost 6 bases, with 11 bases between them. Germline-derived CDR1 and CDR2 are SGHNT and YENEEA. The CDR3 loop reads CASSRDSPGELFF. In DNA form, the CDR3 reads TGTGCCAGCAGTCGAGACAGTCCCGGGGAGCTGTTTTTT.

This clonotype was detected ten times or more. The chain's CDR3 is CASSEYASGGPYEQYF. The CDR3 coding sequence is TGTGCCAGCAGTGAATACGCCAGCGGGGGACCCTACGAGCAGTACTTC. The chain employs TRBV2 and TRBJ2-7; 8 nucleotides align to TRBD2. Trimming removed 2 bases from V and 2 bases from J; junction bases left unmatched: 8. Germline CDR1 SNHLY, CDR2 FYNNEI. This CDR3 is 16 amino acids long.

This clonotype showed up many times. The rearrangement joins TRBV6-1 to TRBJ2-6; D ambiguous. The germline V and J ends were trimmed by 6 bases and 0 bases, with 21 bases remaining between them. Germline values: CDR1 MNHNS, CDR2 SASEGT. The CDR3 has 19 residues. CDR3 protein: CASRHPGSLPLSGANVLTF. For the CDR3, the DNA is TGTGCCAGCAGACACCCCGGTAGCCTCCCCCTCTCTGGGGCCAACGTCCTGACTTTC.

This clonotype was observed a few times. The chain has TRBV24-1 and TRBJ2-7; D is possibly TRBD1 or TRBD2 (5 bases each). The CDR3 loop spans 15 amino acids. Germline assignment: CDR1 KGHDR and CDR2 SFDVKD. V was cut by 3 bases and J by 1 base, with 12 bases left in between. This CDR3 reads CATSDPGRPSYEQYF. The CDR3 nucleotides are TGTGCCACCAGTGATCCGGGACGACCGTCCTACGAGCAGTACTTC.

The CDR3 loop is CSVDPGGGNTIYF. CDR3 DNA: TGCAGCGTTGACCCAGGGGGAGGAAACACCATATATTTT. V gene TRBV29-1 combines with J gene TRBJ1-3; 7 bases line up with TRBD1. Unmatched junction bases numbered 3, after V lost 3 bases and J lost 4 bases. The CDR3 runs 13 residues. CDR1 SQVTM and CDR2 ANQGSEA come from the germline V gene.

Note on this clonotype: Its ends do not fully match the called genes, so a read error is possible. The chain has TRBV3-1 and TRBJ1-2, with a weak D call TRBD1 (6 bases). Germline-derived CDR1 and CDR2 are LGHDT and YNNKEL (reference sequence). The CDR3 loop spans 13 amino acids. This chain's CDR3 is CASRQGRNYGCTF. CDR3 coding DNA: TGTGCCAGCAGACAGGGTAGGAACTATGGCTGCACCTTC.

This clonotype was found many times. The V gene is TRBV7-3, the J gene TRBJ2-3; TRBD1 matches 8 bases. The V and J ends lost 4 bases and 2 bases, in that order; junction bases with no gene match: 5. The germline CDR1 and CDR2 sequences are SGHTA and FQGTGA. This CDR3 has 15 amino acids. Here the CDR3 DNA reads TGTGCCAGCAGCTCGACAGGGGCTCACACAGATACGCAGTATTTT. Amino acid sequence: CASSSTGAHTDTQYF. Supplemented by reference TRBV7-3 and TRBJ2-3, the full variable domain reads GAGVSQTPSNKVTEKGKYVELRCDPISGHTALYWYRQSLGQGPEFLIYFQGTGAADDSGLPNDRFFAVRPEGSVSTLKIQRTERGDSAVYLCASSSTGAHTDTQYFGPGTRLTVL.

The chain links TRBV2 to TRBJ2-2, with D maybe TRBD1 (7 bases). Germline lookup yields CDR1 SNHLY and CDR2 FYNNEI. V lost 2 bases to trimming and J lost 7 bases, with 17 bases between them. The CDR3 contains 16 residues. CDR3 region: CASSEKQGGSNGELFF. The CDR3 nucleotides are TGTGCCAGCAGTGAAAAGCAGGGGGGTTCTAACGGGGAGCTGTTTTTT.